Given below is one T cell receptor (beta chain) in context. The record originates from a study of shared clonotypes between healthy human individuals. Using immunoSEQ multiplex PCR, the repertoire was profiled, and TCRdb retains in-frame clones only, with some absent. The sample contains about 2,500,000 clones, approximately 92% of which appear only once. The ends were cut back, 6 bases at V and 1 base at J, with 12 bases in the middle. CDR1 and CDR2 from the germline V gene are LNHDA and SQIVND (reference sequence). The CDR3 is 15 amino acids. The specimen sequenced was naive CD4+ T cells sorted from blood. Subset here: CD45RA+ positively selected. The chain carries TRBV19 and TRBJ1-4; D might be TRBD1 (6 bases). This TCR derives from a man in his late teens or twenties in good health. CDR3 in DNA: TGTGCCAGTAGCCAGGGGATCGTAACTAATGAAAAACTGTTTTTT. This sequence encodes CASSQGIVTNEKLFF.